The clone carrying this TCR beta chain is judged medium-sized (0.01 to 0.1%). CDR3 size: 16 residues. Germline CDR1 is SGHKS and CDR2 is YYEKEE (reference sequence). The V end was cut by 3 bases, the J end by 0 bases, with 16 bases between. In the authors' methods: Amplified reference gene primers provided the basis for estimating nucleated cell counts. Measured with immunoSEQ multiplex PCR; TCRdb has only the in-frame clones, and not every one. Clone size and V and J calls were adopted from that table, with D and trimming inferred from the DNA. The table lists some 200,000 clones, under 90% of them singletons. These data come from a study of blood T cell repertoires in COVID-19.

The sequenced sample was peripheral blood. The TCR comes from a man of 80 years or more with acute or convalescent COVID-19. This chain links TRBV5-5 with TRBJ2-7, with a possible D match to TRBD2 (5 bases). The CDR3 DNA is TGTGCCAGCAGCTCCCTCATCGAGGGTGCCTCCTACGAGCAGTACTTC. Its protein product is CASSSLIEGASYEQYF.